The entry below gives a single TCR beta chain sequence along with its context. The germline V gene encodes CDR1 SGHDN and CDR2 FVKESK. V lost 2 bases, J lost 0 bases, and 2 bases stayed unmatched. CDR3 length: 15 residues. The data originate from a study of blood T cell repertoires in COVID-19. Study background: Italy, Spain and the United States were the sources of the convalescent and acute COVID-19 samples. PBMCs, B-cell-depleted T cells, or T cells provided the cDNA or gDNA that made up the material.

Enrolled through a virtual design, the participants were between roughly 18 and 100 years of age and came from about two dozen US areas. Authors' analysis steps: Using reference gene primer amplification, nucleated cell counts were estimated. Clones were sequenced by immunoSEQ multiplex PCR, and TCRdb holds only the in-frame ones, with some missing. V and J calls and clone size follow that table, whereas D and trimming were derived from the DNA. The table lists 130,000 or so clones, around 83% of them singletons. This TCR derives from a man between 25 and 39 years old who had recovered from COVID-19. The chain recombines TRBV14 with TRBJ2-3; 7 nucleotides align to TRBD2. Input material: PBMCs or T cells enriched from blood (not recorded which). CDR3 residues: CASSQISGSTDTQYF. The CDR3 DNA reads as TGTGCCAGCAGCCAAATTAGCGGGAGCACAGATACGCAGTATTTT.